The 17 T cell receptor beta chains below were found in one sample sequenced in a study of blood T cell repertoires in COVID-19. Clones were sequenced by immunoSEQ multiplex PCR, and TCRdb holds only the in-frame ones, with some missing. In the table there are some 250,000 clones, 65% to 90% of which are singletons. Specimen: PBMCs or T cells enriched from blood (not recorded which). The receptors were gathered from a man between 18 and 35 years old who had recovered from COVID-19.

The CDR3 nucleotides read TGTGCCAGCAGCTTGGGGGCCGGTTCCGGGGAGCTGTTTTTT. This gives the protein CASSLGAGSGELFF. V and J are TRBV11-2 and TRBJ2-2; D perhaps matches TRBD1 (6 bases). The CDR3 is 14 residues long. Looked up from germline, CDR1 is SGHAT and CDR2 is FQNNGV. The V and J ends lost 3 bases and 6 bases respectively, with 11 bases between them.

CDR3 loop: CASSWDRLSPLHF. CDR3 in DNA: TGTGCCAGCAGCTGGGACAGACTATCACCCCTCCACTTT. The V call is TRBV7-2, the J call TRBJ1-6; the match to TRBD1 covers 7 bases. With V trimmed by 4 bases and J by 10 bases, 4 bases remained unmatched. Germline CDR1 reads SGHTA; CDR2 reads FQGNSA. This CDR3 is 13 amino acids long.

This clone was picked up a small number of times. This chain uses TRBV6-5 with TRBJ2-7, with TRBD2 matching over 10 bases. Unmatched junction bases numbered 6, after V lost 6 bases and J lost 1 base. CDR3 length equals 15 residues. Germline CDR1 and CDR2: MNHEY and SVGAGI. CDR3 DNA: TGTGCCAGCAGAAGTCCGGGACTAGCGTCCTACGAGCAGTACTTC. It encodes CASRSPGLASYEQYF.

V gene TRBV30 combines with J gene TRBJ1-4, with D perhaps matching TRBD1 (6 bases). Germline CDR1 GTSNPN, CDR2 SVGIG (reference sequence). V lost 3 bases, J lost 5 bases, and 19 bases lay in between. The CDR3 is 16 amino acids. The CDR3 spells CAWSKLPQGPNEKLFF. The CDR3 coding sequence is TGTGCCTGGAGCAAGCTCCCACAGGGTCCCAATGAAAAACTGTTTTTT.

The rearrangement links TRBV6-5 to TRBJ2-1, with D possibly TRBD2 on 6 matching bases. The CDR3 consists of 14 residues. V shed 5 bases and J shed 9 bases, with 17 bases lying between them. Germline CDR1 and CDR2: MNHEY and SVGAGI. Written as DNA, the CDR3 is TGTGCCAGCAGTAGTCTCTCGGTCGGGGGTGAGCAGTTCTTC. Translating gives CASSSLSVGGEQFF.

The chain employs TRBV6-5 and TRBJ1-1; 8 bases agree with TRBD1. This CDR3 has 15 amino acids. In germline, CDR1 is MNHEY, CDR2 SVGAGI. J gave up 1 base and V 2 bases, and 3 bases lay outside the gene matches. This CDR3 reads CASSYGRGQNTEAFF. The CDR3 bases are TGTGCCAGCAGTTACGGCAGGGGGCAGAACACTGAAGCTTTCTTT.

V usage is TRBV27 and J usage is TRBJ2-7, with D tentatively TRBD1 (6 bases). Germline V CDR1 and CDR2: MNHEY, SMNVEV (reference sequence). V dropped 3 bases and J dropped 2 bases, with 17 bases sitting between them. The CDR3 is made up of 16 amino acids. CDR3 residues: CASSLGTFEATYEQYF. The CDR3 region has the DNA TGTGCCAGCAGTTTGGGGACATTCGAAGCTACCTACGAGCAGTACTTC.

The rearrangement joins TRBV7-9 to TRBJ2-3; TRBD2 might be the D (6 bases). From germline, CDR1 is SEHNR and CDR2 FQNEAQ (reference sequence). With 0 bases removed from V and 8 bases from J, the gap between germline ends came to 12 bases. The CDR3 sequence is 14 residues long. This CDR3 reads CASSLAGTHSTQYF. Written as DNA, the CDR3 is TGTGCCAGCAGCTTAGCGGGGACTCATAGTACGCAGTATTTT. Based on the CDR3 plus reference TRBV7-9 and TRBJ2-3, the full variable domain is DTGVSQNPRHKITKRGQNVTFRCDPISEHNRLYWYRQTLGQGPEFLTYFQNEAQLEKSRLLSDRFSAERPKGSFSTLEIQRTEQGDSAMYLCASSLAGTHSTQYFGPGTRLTVL.

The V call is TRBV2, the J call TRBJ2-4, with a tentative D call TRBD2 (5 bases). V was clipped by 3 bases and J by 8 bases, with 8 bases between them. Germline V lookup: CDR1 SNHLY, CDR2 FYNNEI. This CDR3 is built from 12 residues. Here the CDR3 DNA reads TGTGCCAGCAGTGAGGCCGGGGACATTCAGTACTTC. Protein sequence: CASSEAGDIQYF.

As DNA, the CDR3 is TGTGCCAGCACCCCGCGGACAGCCTTAACTGGAAACACCATATATTTT. This codes for CASTPRTALTGNTIYF. The chain links TRBV28 to TRBJ1-3; D perhaps matches TRBD1 (6 bases). CDR3 length: 16 residues. Germline assignment: CDR1 MDHEN and CDR2 SYDVKM. Trimming cost V 7 bases and J 2 bases, with 18 bases left between them.

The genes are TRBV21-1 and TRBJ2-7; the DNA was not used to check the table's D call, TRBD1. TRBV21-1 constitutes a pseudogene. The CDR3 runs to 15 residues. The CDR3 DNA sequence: TGTGCCAGCATTTCATCCGGGACAGTCTCCTACGAGCAGTACTTC. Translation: CASISSGTVSYEQYF.

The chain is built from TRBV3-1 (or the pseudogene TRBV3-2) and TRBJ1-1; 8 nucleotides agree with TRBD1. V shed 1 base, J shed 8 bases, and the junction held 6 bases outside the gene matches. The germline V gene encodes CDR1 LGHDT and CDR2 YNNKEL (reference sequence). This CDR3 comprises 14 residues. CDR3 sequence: CASSQGQRTGEAFF. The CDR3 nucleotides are TGTGCCAGCAGCCAAGGCCAAAGGACAGGGGAAGCTTTCTTT.

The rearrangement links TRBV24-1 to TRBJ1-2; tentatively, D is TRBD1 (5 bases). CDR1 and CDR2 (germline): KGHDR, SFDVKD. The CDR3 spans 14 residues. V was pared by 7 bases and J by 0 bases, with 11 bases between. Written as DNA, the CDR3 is TGTGCCACCAGAGACAGATCTACTAACTATGGCTACACCTTC. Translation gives CATRDRSTNYGYTF.

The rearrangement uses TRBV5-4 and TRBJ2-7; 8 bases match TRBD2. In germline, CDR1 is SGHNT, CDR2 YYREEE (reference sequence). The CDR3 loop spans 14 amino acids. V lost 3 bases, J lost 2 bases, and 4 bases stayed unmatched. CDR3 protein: CASSSPGGPYEQYF. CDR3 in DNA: TGTGCCAGCAGCTCCCCGGGAGGGCCCTACGAGCAGTACTTC.

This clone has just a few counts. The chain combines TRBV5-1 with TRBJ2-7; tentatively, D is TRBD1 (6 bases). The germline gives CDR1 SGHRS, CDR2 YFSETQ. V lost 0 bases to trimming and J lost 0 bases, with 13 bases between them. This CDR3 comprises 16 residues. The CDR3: CASSLARQGSSYEQYF. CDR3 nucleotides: TGCGCCAGCAGCTTGGCACGGCAGGGGAGCTCCTACGAGCAGTACTTC.

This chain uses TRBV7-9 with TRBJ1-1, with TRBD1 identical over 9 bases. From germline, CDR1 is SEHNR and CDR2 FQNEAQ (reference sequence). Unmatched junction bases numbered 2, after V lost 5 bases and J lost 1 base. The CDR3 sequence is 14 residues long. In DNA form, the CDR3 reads TGTGCCAGCAGCCTGGACAGGGGGAACACTGAAGCTTTCTTT. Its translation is CASSLDRGNTEAFF.

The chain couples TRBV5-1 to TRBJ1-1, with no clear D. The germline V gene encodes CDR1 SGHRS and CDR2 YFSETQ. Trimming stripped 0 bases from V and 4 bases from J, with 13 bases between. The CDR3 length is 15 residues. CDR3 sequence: CASSLVGGVSTEAFF. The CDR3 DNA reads TGCGCCAGCAGCTTGGTGGGAGGCGTCAGCACTGAAGCTTTCTTT. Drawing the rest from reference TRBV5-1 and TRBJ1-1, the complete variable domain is KAGVTQTPRYLIKTRGQQVTLSCSPISGHRSVSWYQQTPGQGLQFLFEYFSETQRNKGNFPGRFSGRQFSNSRSEMNVSTLELGDSALYLCASSLVGGVSTEAFFGQGTRLTVV.